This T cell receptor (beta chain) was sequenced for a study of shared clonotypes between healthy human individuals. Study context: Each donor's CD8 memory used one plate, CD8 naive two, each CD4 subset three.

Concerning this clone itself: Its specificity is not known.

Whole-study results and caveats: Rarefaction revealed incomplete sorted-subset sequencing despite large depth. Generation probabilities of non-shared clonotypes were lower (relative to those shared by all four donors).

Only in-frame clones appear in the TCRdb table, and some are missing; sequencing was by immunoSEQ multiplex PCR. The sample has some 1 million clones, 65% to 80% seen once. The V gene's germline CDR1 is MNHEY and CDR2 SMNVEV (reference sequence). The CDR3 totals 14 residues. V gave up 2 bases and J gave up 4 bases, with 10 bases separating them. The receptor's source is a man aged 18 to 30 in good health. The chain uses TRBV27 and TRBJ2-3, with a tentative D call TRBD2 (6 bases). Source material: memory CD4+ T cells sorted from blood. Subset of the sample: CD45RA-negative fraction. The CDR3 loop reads CASSLAGLPDTQYF. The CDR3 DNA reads TGTGCCAGCAGTTTAGCGGGACTCCCAGATACGCAGTATTTT.